A single count supports the clone carrying this T cell receptor (beta chain). This specimen belongs to a study of CD8 T cells in Susac syndrome. The CDR3 sequence is 15 residues long. Germline V gives CDR1 MDHEN, CDR2 SYDVKM. With V trimmed by 2 bases and J by 7 bases, 6 bases remained unmatched. Roughly 0.45 to 1 ug RNA was reverse transcribed with random hexamers. The method of amplification for TCR beta CDR3 was immunoSEQ multiplex PCR, covering 54 Vbeta and 13 Jbeta. A single record per CDR3 protein comes from TCRdb applying MiXCR to the immunoSEQ multiplex PCR reads. The profile shows some 200,000 distinct CDR3 sequences, 85% to 95% of them singletons.

Material for sequencing was CD8+ T cells from PBMCs. The chain carries TRBV28 and TRBJ2-7, with TRBD2 matching 12 bases. This receptor was identified in a human donor with Susac syndrome. The CDR3: CASSLTSGRPDEQYF. The CDR3 nucleotides are TGTGCCAGCAGTTTAACTAGCGGGAGGCCCGATGAGCAGTACTTC. The full variable domain, its missing parts supplied by reference TRBV28 and TRBJ2-7, is DVKVTQSSRYLVKRTGEKVFLECVQDMDHENMFWYRQDPGLGLRLIYFSYDVKMKEKGDIPEGYSVSREKKERFSLILESASTNQTSMYLCASSLTSGRPDEQYFGPGTRLTVT.